The T cell receptor beta chain described here comes from a study of STAT5B mutations in CD4+ large granular lymphocyte leukemia. Across the whole study: Healthy donors showed HLA-associated enrichment of the CDR3 'QG' motif. Findings and limits, study-wide: Compared with healthy controls (2/35), patient top clones favored TRBV06 (8/27). Data were not HLA-matched across samples.

On this clone: The target antigen is unknown.

J gave up 5 bases and V 0 bases, and 10 bases lay outside the gene matches. This CDR3 has 16 residues. Germline values: CDR1 LGHNA, CDR2 YSLEER. This was a survey-level run. The repertoire was sequenced with immunoSEQ multiplex PCR; TCRdb's copy has only in-frame clones and lacks some. The repertoire includes about 30,000 clones, approximately 79% of them detected once, and approximately 6% sits in the top ten. Sequencing used CD4+ T cells from blood buffy coats. The V and J genes are TRBV4-3 and TRBJ2-7, with 7 bases identical to TRBD1. The source of this sequence is a human donor in good health. The CDR3 DNA reads TGCGCCAGCAGCCAAGATGGGACAGTCCAGGTTCACGAGCAGTACTTC. As protein: CASSQDGTVQVHEQYF.